The clone carrying this T cell receptor beta chain has a handful of counts. The V end was cut by 2 bases, the J end by 3 bases, with 20 bases between. The CDR3 has 17 residues. Per germline, CDR1 SGHDT and CDR2 YYEEEE. Primers: 60 Vbeta forward and 13 Jbeta reverse. Generated by immunoSEQ multiplex PCR, the TCRdb table keeps only in-frame clones and is missing some. The table has 110,000 to 150,000 clones, just under 70% seen once. This sample stems from a study of cytomegalovirus exposure and HLA in healthy donors. The chain couples TRBV5-6 to TRBJ1-2, with D possibly being TRBD1 (5 bases). Sequencing used PBMCs. This TCR was recovered from a man aged 55 to 70 in good health and CMV-seronegative. This CDR3 reads CASSFSGLSVAHYGYTF. In DNA, the CDR3 is TGTGCCAGCAGCTTCTCGGGACTTTCCGTCGCCCACTATGGCTACACCTTC.